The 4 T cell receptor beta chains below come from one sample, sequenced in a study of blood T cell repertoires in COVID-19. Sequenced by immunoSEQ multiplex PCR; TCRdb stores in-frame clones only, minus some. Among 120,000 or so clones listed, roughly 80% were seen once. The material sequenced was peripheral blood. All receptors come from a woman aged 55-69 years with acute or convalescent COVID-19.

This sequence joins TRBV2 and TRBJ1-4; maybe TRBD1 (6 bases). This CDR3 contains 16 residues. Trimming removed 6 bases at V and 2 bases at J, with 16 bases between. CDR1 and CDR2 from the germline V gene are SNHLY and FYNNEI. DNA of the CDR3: TGTGCCAGCAGAGCCGGGACATCGACTACTAATGAAAAACTGTTTTTT. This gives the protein CASRAGTSTTNEKLFF.

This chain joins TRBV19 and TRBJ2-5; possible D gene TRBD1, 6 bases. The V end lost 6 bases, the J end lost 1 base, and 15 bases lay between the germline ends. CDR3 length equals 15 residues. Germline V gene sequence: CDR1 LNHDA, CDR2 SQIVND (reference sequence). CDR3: CASSQGTTGQETQYF. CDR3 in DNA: TGTGCCAGTAGCCAGGGGACGACAGGCCAAGAGACCCAGTACTTC.

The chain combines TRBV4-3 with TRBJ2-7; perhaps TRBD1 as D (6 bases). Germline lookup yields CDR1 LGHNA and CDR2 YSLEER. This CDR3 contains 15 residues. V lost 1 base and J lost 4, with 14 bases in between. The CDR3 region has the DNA TGCGCCAGCAGCCAAGGGGCCGACACAGGGTACGAGCAGTACTTC. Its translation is CASSQGADTGYEQYF.

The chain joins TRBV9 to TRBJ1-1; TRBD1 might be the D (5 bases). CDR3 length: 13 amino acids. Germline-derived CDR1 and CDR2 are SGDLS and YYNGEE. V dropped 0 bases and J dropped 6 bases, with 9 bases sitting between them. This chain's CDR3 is CASSVGGRAEAFF. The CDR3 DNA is TGTGCCAGCAGCGTAGGAGGCAGGGCTGAAGCTTTCTTT.